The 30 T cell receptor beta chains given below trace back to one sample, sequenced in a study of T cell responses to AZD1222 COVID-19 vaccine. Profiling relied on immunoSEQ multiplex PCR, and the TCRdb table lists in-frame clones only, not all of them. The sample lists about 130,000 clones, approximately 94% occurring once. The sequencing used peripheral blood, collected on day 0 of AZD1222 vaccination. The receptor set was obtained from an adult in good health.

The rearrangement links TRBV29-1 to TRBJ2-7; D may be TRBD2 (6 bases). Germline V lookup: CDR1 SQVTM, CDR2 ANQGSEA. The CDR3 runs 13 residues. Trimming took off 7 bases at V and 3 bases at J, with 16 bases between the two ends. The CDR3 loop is CSAAGRKIYEQYF. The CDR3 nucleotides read TGCAGCGCCGCGGGACGGAAGATCTACGAGCAGTACTTC.

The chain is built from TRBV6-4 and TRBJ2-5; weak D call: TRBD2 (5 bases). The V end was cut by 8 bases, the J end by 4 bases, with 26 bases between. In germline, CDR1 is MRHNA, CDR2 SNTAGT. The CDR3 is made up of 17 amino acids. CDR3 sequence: CASPRFPGRPGRETQYF. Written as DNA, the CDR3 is TGTGCCAGCCCACGGTTTCCGGGAAGGCCGGGTCGAGAGACCCAGTACTTC.

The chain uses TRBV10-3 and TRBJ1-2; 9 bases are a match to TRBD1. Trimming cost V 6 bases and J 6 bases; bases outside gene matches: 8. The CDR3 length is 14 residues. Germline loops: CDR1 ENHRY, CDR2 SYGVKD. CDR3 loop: CAIRTGQGGDGYTF. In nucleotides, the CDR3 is TGTGCCATCAGGACGGGACAGGGAGGGGATGGCTACACCTTC.

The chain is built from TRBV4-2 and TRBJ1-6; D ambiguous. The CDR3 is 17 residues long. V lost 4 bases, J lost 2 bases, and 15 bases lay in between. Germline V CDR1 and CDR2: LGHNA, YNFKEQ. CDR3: CASSPERHGAYNSPLHF. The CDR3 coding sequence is TGTGCCAGCAGCCCCGAGAGGCACGGGGCCTATAATTCACCCCTCCACTTT.

The CDR3 region has the DNA TGTGCCAGCAGTGAAGGTCGCGTCCTTGCGGCGCGAGCTTTCTTT. Its translation is CASSEGRVLAARAFF. The V gene is TRBV25-1, the J gene TRBJ1-1; D call uncertain. CDR1 MGHDK and CDR2 SYGVNS come from the germline V gene. The CDR3 covers 15 residues. The V and J ends lost 2 bases and 10 bases respectively, with 20 bases between them.

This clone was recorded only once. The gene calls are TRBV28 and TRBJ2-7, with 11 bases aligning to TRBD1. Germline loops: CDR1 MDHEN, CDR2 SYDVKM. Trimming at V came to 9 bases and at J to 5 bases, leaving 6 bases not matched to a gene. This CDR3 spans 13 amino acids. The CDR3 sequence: CARNRDRGDEQYF. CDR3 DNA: TGTGCCAGGAACCGGGACAGGGGGGACGAGCAGTACTTC.

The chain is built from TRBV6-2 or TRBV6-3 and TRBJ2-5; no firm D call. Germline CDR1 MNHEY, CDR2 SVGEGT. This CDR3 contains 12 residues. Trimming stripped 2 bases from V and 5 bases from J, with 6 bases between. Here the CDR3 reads CASSYPRETQYF. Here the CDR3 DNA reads TGTGCCAGCAGTTACCCTCGGGAGACCCAGTACTTC.

The CDR3 bases are TGCGCCAGCAGCCACTTAAGCGCAGTAAATCACTACAATGAGCAGTTCTTC. Amino acid sequence: CASSHLSAVNHYNEQFF. V is TRBV4-1 and J is TRBJ2-1; no firm D call. V was cut by 3 bases and J by 3 bases, with 18 bases left in between. Germline V gene lookup returns CDR1 MGHRA and CDR2 YSYEKL. The CDR3 covers 17 residues.

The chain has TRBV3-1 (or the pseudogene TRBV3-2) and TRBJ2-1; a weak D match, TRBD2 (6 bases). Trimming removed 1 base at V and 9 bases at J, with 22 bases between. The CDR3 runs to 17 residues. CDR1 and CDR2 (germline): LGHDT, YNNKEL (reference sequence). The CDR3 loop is CASSQGITGAVPREQFF. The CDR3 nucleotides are TGTGCCAGCAGCCAAGGGATCACGGGAGCGGTTCCACGTGAGCAGTTCTTC.

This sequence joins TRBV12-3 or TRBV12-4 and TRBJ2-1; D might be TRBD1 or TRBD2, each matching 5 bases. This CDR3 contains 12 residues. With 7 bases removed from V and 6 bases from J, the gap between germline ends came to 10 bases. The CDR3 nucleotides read TGTGCCAGCAACCGGGACGTCAATGAGCAGTTCTTC. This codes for CASNRDVNEQFF.

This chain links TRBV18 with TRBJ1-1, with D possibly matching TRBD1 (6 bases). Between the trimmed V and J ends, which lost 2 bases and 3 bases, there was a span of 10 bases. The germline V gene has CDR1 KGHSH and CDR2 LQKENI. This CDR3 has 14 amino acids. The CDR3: CASSPIGGDTEAFF. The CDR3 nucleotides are TGTGCCAGCTCACCAATAGGGGGGGACACTGAAGCTTTCTTT.

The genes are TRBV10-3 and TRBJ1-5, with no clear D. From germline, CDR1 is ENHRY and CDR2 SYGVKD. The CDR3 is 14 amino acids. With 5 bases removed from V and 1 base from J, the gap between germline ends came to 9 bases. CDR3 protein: CAISSETSNQPQHF. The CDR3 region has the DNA TGTGCCATCAGTTCAGAGACGAGCAATCAGCCCCAGCATTTT.

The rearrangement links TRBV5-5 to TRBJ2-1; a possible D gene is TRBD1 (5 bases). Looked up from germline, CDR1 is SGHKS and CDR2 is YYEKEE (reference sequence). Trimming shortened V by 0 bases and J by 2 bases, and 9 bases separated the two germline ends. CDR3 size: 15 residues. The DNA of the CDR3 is TGTGCCAGCAGCTTGGACAGGCCTACCTACAATGAGCAGTTCTTC. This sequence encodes CASSLDRPTYNEQFF. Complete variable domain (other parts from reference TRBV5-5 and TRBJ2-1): DAGVTQSPTHLIKTRGQQVTLRCSPISGHKSVSWYQQVLGQGPQFIFQYYEKEERGRGNFPDRFSARQFPNYSSELNVNALLLGDSALYLCASSLDRPTYNEQFFGPGTRLTVL.

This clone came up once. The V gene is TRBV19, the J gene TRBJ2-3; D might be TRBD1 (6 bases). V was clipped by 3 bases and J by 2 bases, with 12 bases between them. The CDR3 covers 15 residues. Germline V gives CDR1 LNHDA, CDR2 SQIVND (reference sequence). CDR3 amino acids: CASSISGQNTDTQYF. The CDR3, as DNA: TGTGCCAGTAGTATTTCGGGACAAAACACAGATACGCAGTATTTT.

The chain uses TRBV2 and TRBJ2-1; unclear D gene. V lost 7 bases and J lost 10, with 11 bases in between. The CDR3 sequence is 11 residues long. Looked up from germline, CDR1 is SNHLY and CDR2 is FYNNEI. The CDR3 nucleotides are TGTGCCAGCATAAAGTTGGGAGAGCAGTTCTTC. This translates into CASIKLGEQFF.

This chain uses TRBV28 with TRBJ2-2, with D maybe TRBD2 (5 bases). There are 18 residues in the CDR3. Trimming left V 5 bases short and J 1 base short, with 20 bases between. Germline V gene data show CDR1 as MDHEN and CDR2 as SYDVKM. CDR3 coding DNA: TGTGCCAGCAGTCATCTGTCGGGGAAAAATCAGAACACCGGGGAGCTGTTTTTT. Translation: CASSHLSGKNQNTGELFF. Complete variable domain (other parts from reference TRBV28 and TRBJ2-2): DVKVTQSSRYLVKRTGEKVFLECVQDMDHENMFWYRQDPGLGLRLIYFSYDVKMKEKGDIPEGYSVSREKKERFSLILESASTNQTSMYLCASSHLSGKNQNTGELFFGEGSRLTVL.

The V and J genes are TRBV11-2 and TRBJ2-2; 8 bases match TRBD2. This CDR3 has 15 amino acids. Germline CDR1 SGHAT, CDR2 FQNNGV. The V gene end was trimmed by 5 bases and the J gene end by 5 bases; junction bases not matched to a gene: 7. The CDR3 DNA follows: TGTGCCAGCAGCCCCTGGACGGGGGGGACCGGGGAGCTGTTTTTT. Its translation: CASSPWTGGTGELFF.

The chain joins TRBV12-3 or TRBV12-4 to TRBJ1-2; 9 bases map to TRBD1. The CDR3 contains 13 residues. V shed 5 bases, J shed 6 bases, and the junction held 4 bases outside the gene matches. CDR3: CASSDYRGHGYTF. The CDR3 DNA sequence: TGTGCCAGCAGTGACTACAGGGGGCATGGCTACACCTTC.

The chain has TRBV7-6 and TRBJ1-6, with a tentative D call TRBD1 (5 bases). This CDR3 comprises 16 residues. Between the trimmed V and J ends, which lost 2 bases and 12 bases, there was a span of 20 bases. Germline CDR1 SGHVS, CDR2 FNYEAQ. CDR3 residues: CASSLKRGTVKGPLHF. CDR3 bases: TGTGCCAGCAGCTTAAAAAGAGGGACCGTCAAAGGACCCCTCCACTTT.

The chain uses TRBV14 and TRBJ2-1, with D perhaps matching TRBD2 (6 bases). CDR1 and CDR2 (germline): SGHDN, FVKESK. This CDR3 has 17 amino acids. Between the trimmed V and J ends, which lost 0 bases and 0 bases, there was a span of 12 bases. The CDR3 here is CASSQDWAGLSYNEQFF. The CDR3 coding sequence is TGTGCCAGCAGCCAAGATTGGGCGGGGCTCTCCTACAATGAGCAGTTCTTC.

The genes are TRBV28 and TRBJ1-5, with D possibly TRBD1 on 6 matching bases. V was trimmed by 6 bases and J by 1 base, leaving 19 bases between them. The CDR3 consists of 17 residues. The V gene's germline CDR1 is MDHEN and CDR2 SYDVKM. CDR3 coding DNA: TGTGCCAGCAGCCGGAACTGGGGACAAACAAGCAATCAGCCCCAGCATTTT. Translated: CASSRNWGQTSNQPQHF. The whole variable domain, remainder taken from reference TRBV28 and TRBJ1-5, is DVKVTQSSRYLVKRTGEKVFLECVQDMDHENMFWYRQDPGLGLRLIYFSYDVKMKEKGDIPEGYSVSREKKERFSLILESASTNQTSMYLCASSRNWGQTSNQPQHFGDGTRLSIL.

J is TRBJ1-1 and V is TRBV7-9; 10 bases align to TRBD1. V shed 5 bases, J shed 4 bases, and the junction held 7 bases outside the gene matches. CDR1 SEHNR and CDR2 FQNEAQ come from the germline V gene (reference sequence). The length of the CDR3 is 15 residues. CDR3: CASSPDRGGSTEAFF. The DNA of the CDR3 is TGTGCCAGCAGCCCGGACAGGGGGGGAAGCACTGAAGCTTTCTTT.

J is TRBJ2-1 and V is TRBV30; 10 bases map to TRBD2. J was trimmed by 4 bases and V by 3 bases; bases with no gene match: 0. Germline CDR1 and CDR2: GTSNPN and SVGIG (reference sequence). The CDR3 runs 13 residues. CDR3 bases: TGTGCCTGGAGACTAGCGGGGTACAATGAGCAGTTCTTC. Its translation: CAWRLAGYNEQFF.

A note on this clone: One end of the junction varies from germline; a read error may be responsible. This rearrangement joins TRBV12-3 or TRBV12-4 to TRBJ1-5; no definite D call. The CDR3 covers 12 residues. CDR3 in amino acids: CASSPTIQAQHF. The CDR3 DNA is TGTGCCAGCAGTCCGACTATTCAGGCCCAGCATTTT.

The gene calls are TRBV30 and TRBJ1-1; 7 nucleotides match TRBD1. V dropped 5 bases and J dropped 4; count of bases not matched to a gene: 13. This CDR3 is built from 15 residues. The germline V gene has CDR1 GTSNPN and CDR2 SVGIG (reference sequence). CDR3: CAWRRPDRESTEAFF. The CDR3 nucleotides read TGTGCCTGGCGAAGACCCGACAGGGAGTCCACTGAAGCTTTCTTT.

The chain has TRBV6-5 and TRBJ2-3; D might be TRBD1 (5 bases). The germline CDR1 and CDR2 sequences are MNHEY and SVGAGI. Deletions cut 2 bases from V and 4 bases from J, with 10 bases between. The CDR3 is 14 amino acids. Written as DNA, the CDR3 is TGTGCCAGCAGTTACGGGGCCTCGGCAGATACGCAGTATTTT. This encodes CASSYGASADTQYF.

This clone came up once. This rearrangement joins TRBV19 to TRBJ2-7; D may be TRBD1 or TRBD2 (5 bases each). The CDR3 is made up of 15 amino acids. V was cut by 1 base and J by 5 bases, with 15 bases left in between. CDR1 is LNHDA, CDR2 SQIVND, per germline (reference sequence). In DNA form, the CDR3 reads TGTGCCAGTAGTATAGCCGGGACCCCTGGCCACGAGCAGTACTTC. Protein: CASSIAGTPGHEQYF. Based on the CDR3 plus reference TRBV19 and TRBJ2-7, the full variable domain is DGGITQSPKYLFRKEGQNVTLSCEQNLNHDAMYWYRQDPGQGLRLIYYSQIVNDFQKGDIAEGYSVSREKKESFPLTVTSAQKNPTAFYLCASSIAGTPGHEQYFGPGTRLTVT.

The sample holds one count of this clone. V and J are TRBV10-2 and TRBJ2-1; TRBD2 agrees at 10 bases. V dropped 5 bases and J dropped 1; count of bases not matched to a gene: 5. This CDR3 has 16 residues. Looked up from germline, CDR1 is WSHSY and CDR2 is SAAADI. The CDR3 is CASSLGLAASYNEQFF. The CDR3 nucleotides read TGCGCCAGCAGTTTAGGACTAGCGGCGTCCTACAATGAGCAGTTCTTC.

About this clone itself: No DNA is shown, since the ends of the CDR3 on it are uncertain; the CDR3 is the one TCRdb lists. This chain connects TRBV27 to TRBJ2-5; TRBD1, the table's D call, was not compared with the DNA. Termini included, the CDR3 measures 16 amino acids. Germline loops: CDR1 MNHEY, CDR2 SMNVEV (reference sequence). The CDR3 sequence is CASSTSTGYYQETQYF.

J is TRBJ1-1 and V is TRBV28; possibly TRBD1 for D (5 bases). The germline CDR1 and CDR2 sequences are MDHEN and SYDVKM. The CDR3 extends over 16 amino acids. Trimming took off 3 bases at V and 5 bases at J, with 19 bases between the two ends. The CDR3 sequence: CASSLGGGGRRTEAFF. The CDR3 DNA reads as TGTGCCAGCAGTTTGGGGGGTGGCGGCCGACGGACTGAAGCTTTCTTT. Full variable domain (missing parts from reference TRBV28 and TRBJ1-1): DVKVTQSSRYLVKRTGEKVFLECVQDMDHENMFWYRQDPGLGLRLIYFSYDVKMKEKGDIPEGYSVSREKKERFSLILESASTNQTSMYLCASSLGGGGRRTEAFFGQGTRLTVV.